This T cell receptor beta chain was observed in a study of CXCR3-negative and CXCR3-positive naive CD8 T cells. CD45RO-CCR7+CD27+CD95- cells counted as naive CD8+ T cells. In preparing the TRB cDNA libraries, 5' RACE with UMI labels was used. Reanalyzing the 5' RACE reads, TCRdb keeps one entry per CDR3 protein, without DNA. The repertoire table contains about 6,900 distinct CDR3 sequences. Germline assignment: CDR1 SGHDT and CDR2 YYEEEE. CDR3 length: 11 residues. Study conclusions and caveats: CXCR3-positive naive cells carried more hydrophobic TRB CDR3s than CXCR3-negative ones. It was found that naive subsets had comparable surface CD5, and TCR strength was inferred from TRB CDR3 properties. Fresh PBMCs served for most assays, and CXCR3 expression fell partially after cryopreservation.

A remark on this clonotype: Its antigen is still unknown.

The sequenced sample was naive CXCR3+ CD8+ T cells from blood. The sample's subset: CD45RO-CCR7+CD27+CD95- naive CD8+ T cells expressing CXCR3 (TNR3+). The chain joins TRBV5-6 to TRBJ2-3. The clonotype was recovered from a human donor in good health. Some clones in this sample may be carry-over from other donors' samples. The CDR3 sequence is CASSSTDTQYF.